This T cell receptor beta chain was sequenced during a study of blood T cell repertoires in COVID-19. Study summary: Sites across the United States, Italy and Spain contributed samples from acute and convalescent COVID-19.

The germline V gene encodes CDR1 DFQATT and CDR2 SNEGSKA (reference sequence). Deletions cut 6 bases from V and 2 bases from J, with 7 bases between. CDR3 size: 11 residues. Authors' analysis steps: Reference gene primer amplification gave nucleated cell count estimates. The method was immunoSEQ multiplex PCR; TCRdb's version includes in-frame clones alone and lacks a portion of them. V, J and clone size are taken as reported in that table, and D and trimming were inferred from the DNA itself. The sample records roughly 250,000 clones, roughly nine tenths being singletons. Recruits, aged about 18 to 95 years, lived in 25 or so US areas. Self-reported history from a screening survey and questionnaire set each donor's cohort.

The TCR sequence derives from a woman under 30 who had recovered from COVID-19. Sequenced sample: PBMCs or T cells enriched from blood (not recorded which). The chain joins TRBV20-1 to TRBJ1-2; D not resolved. The CDR3, as DNA: TGCAGTGCCCGGGTCAACTATGGCTACACCTTC. The encoded protein is CSARVNYGYTF.